This T cell receptor beta chain was obtained from a study of T cells in Graves' hyperthyroidism and ophthalmopathy. In the case of this clonotype: A read error may produce the germline difference seen at one junction end.

Amplification of TCR beta CDR3 regions used RNA as the template. TCR CDR3 underwent first-round RT-PCR with the HTBI primer set. MiXCR was run by TCRdb on the multiplex PCR reads, yielding one entry per CDR3 protein. The sample has approximately 640,000 distinct CDR3 sequences; 15% to 20% are singletons. The CDR3 is 13 amino acids. From germline, CDR1 is LNHDA and CDR2 SQIVND (reference sequence). This clonotype was sampled from a man between 50 and 59 years old with Graves' hyperthyroidism. Specimen: blood. The genes are TRBV19 and TRBJ1-1, with D perhaps matching TRBD1 (5 bases). DNA of the CDR3: TGTACCAGTAGTAGACAGAGGAACACTGAAGCTTTCTTT. It translates to CTSSRQRNTEAFF.